A single sample gave rise to the 24 T cell receptor beta chains below, sequenced in a study of T cells in Graves' hyperthyroidism and ophthalmopathy. Amplified TCR beta CDR3 regions came from RNA transcripts. First-round RT-PCR targeting the TCR CDR3 was performed with the HTBI primer set. TCRdb independently ran MiXCR on the multiplex PCR reads; one entry per CDR3 protein. This table holds about 640,000 distinct CDR3 sequences, nearly 45% found once. Sequencing used peripheral blood or thyroid tissue (not recorded which). These receptors all come from an adult man with Graves' disease, either hyperthyroidism or ophthalmopathy (not recorded which).

The chain has TRBV19 and TRBJ2-7; TRBD1 matches at 7 bases. Trimming at V came to 9 bases and at J to 1 base, leaving 9 bases not matched to a gene. Germline-derived CDR1 and CDR2 are LNHDA and SQIVND (reference sequence). The CDR3 has 14 residues. CDR3: CASPDREKSYEQYF. The CDR3 nucleotides are TGTGCCAGCCCTGACAGGGAGAAGTCCTACGAGCAGTACTTC.

The chain couples TRBV9 to TRBJ1-1, with D unresolved. In germline, CDR1 is SGDLS, CDR2 YYNGEE. The V gene lost 2 bases and the J gene lost 2 bases, with 13 bases spanning the gap. This CDR3 contains 15 residues. CDR3 in DNA: TGTGCCAGCAGCGTTGAGTCAGCCGCAAACACTGAAGCTTTCTTT. Translating gives CASSVESAANTEAFF.

The chain links TRBV9 to TRBJ1-3; 9 positions agree with TRBD1. Germline assignment: CDR1 SGDLS and CDR2 YYNGEE. V was pared by 3 bases and J by 4 bases, with 5 bases of the junction left unmatched. The CDR3 extends over 15 amino acids. In DNA, the CDR3 is TGTGCCAGCAGCGGGGACAGGGCCCGCGGAAACACCATATATTTT. Its translation is CASSGDRARGNTIYF.

This clonotype was seen repeatedly, ten times or more. The chain joins TRBV29-1 to TRBJ2-7, with TRBD1 matching over 8 bases. V lost 1 base, J lost 2 bases, and 1 base stayed unmatched. The CDR3 has 13 residues. The V gene's germline CDR1 is SQVTM and CDR2 ANQGSEA. Here the CDR3 DNA reads TGCAGCGTTGAAGTGGACAGGGCCTACGAGCAGTACTTC. It codes for CSVEVDRAYEQYF.

The chain is built from TRBV5-1 and TRBJ2-7; no reliable D call. Trimming stripped 0 bases from V and 3 bases from J, with 16 bases between. The CDR3 has 16 residues. Germline V gene sequence: CDR1 SGHRS, CDR2 YFSETQ. CDR3 sequence reads: CASSLGTVADGYEQYF. For the CDR3, the DNA is TGCGCCAGCAGCTTGGGGACCGTTGCGGATGGCTACGAGCAGTACTTC.

This chain uses TRBV24-1 with TRBJ1-5, with D tentatively TRBD1 (5 bases). CDR3 size: 15 residues. V dropped 11 bases and J dropped 5 bases, with 21 bases sitting between them. Germline CDR1 is KGHDR and CDR2 is SFDVKD. The CDR3 DNA reads as TGTGCCAGCAGCTCGGGACGGCGGAGGGATCAGCCCCAGCATTTT. It encodes CASSSGRRRDQPQHF.

This clonotype was found many times. The chain recombines TRBV10-3 with TRBJ1-4; 8 positions match TRBD1. CDR1 is ENHRY, CDR2 SYGVKD, per germline. This CDR3 spans 15 amino acids. The V segment lost 2 bases and the J segment 4 bases; nucleotides outside the gene matches: 3. CDR3 loop: CAISEDRGLNEKLFF. Written as DNA, the CDR3 is TGTGCCATCAGTGAGGACAGGGGCCTTAATGAAAAACTGTTTTTT.

The chain recombines TRBV2 with TRBJ1-5; the D gene is possibly TRBD1 (5 bases). The CDR3 extends over 14 amino acids. V shed 4 bases and J shed 11 bases, with 18 bases lying between them. The germline gives CDR1 SNHLY, CDR2 FYNNEI. CDR3 loop: CASSGREWGETQHF. The CDR3 nucleotides are TGTGCCAGCAGTGGACGGGAGTGGGGGGAGACCCAGCATTTT.

The chain has TRBV10-2 and TRBJ1-2, with no clear D. The CDR3 has 14 amino acids. Germline V lookup: CDR1 WSHSY, CDR2 SAAADI. The germline V and J ends were trimmed by 2 bases and 0 bases, with 7 bases remaining between them. This CDR3 reads CASSEATANYGYTF. CDR3 sequence (DNA): TGCGCCAGCAGTGAGGCCACAGCTAACTATGGCTACACCTTC.

This chain links TRBV10-3 with TRBJ1-1; unclear D gene. Germline-derived CDR1 and CDR2 are ENHRY and SYGVKD. Trimming removed 2 bases from V and 0 bases from J, with 10 bases in between. The CDR3 is 15 residues long. In nucleotides, the CDR3 is TGTGCCATCAGTGAGAATCCAGAACTGAACACTGAAGCTTTCTTT. Protein sequence: CAISENPELNTEAFF.

V is TRBV9 and J is TRBJ1-2, with 7 bases lining up with TRBD1. The CDR3 covers 15 residues. V shed 5 bases and J 0 bases; nucleotides not matched to a gene: 7. The V gene's germline CDR1 is SGDLS and CDR2 YYNGEE. The CDR3, as DNA: TGTGCCAGCAGTGGAACAGGGGCCGCTAACTATGGCTACACCTTC. Its translation: CASSGTGAANYGYTF.

The genes are TRBV9 and TRBJ2-5; 8 positions agree with TRBD2. The better agreement between TRBJ2-7 and the DNA end casts doubt on the J call. The germline V gene encodes CDR1 SGDLS and CDR2 YYNGEE. This CDR3 is built from 15 residues. CDR3 bases: TGTGCCAGCAGCCAAAGAGCGGGAGTAGGAGCCGAGCAGTACTTC. It yields the protein CASSQRAGVGAEQYF.

This chain connects TRBV19 to TRBJ1-2; no reliable D call. Germline V CDR1 and CDR2: LNHDA, SQIVND (reference sequence). Trimming cost V 5 bases and J 3 bases, with 13 bases left between them. This CDR3 contains 14 residues. Here the CDR3 reads CASSLTSGDYGYTF. CDR3 DNA: TGTGCCAGTAGTCTGACTTCGGGAGACTATGGCTACACCTTC.

This clonotype was seen a few times. V is TRBV20-1 and J is TRBJ1-2; TRBD1 is a possible D gene (6 bases). Germline V CDR1 and CDR2: DFQATT, SNEGSKA (reference sequence). CDR3 length: 14 residues. V was trimmed by 0 bases and J by 7 bases, leaving 15 bases between them. The CDR3, as DNA: TGCAGTGCTAGAGATCACAGGGAAGCATTTGGCTACACCTTC. It is translated as CSARDHREAFGYTF.

This chain connects TRBV25-1 to TRBJ1-2; 7 bases agree with TRBD1. The CDR3 spans 13 residues. Germline V CDR1 and CDR2: MGHDK, SYGVNS. V shed 6 bases and J 8 bases; nucleotides not matched to a gene: 9. The CDR3 coding sequence is TGTGCCAGCAGCCGTGACAGGGCGAGAGGCTACACCTTC. It is translated as CASSRDRARGYTF.

This clonotype was detected ten times or more. The chain has TRBV2 and TRBJ1-2; 8 nucleotides align to TRBD1. The length of the CDR3 is 14 residues. CDR1 and CDR2 from the germline V gene are SNHLY and FYNNEI. The trim removed 6 bases at V and 2 bases at J, leaving 5 bases unmatched. CDR3 region: CASRKDRANYGYTF. DNA for the CDR3: TGTGCCAGCAGGAAGGACAGGGCGAACTATGGCTACACCTTC.

This chain links TRBV7-8 with TRBJ2-5; D is unresolved. Trimming pared 1 base from V and 1 base from J, leaving 10 bases between. In germline, CDR1 is SGHVS, CDR2 FQNEAQ. This CDR3 spans 15 amino acids. CDR3 protein: CASSLVGRTQETQYF. The CDR3, as DNA: TGTGCCAGCAGCTTAGTTGGCAGGACCCAAGAGACCCAGTACTTC.

V gene TRBV11-2 combines with J gene TRBJ1-6, with D perhaps matching TRBD1 (6 bases). With 4 bases removed from V and 5 bases from J, the gap between germline ends came to 12 bases. Per the germline V gene, CDR1 is SGHAT and CDR2 is FQNNGV. The CDR3 is 15 residues long. CDR3 loop: CASSSSGQNNSPLHF. CDR3 nucleotides: TGTGCCAGCAGCTCTTCCGGACAGAATAATTCACCCCTCCACTTT.

J is TRBJ1-5 and V is TRBV10-2; D might be TRBD1 (5 bases). CDR3 length equals 16 residues. The V gene lost 1 base and the J gene lost 2 bases, with 12 bases spanning the gap. Germline lookup yields CDR1 WSHSY and CDR2 SAAADI. In nucleotides, the CDR3 is TGCGCCAGCAGTGAGTTGGGGGGTGCAGGCAATCAGCCCCAGCATTTT. Translating gives CASSELGGAGNQPQHF.

Of note for this clonotype: Since the CDR3 does not end with the conserved phenylalanine or tryptophan, this likely comes from a read error. This CDR3 reads CASSKRWEAQKEQYL. For the CDR3, the DNA is TGTGCCAGCAGTAAGCGTTGGGAGGCCCAAAAAGAGCAGTACCTC. This chain links TRBV12-3 or TRBV12-4 with TRBJ2-7; perhaps TRBD2 as D (6 bases). The V end lost 5 bases, the J end lost 7 bases, and 21 bases lay between the germline ends. The CDR3 sequence is 15 residues long.

As concerns this clonotype: A much larger clone differs from this one at a single base, so this may be a read error. The J gene is TRBJ1-2, the V gene TRBV9; D not resolved. The CDR3 totals 13 residues. CDR1 is SGDLS, CDR2 YYNGEE, per germline. The CDR3, as DNA: TGTGCCAGCAGCGCTCCCGGGAGGTATGGCTGCACCTTC. Protein sequence: CASSAPGRYGCTF.

The chain has TRBV12-3 or TRBV12-4 and TRBJ1-2, with no clear D. V lost 6 bases and J 8 bases, leaving 7 bases between the germline ends. The CDR3 totals 10 residues. The CDR3 loop reads CASSQLGYTF. The CDR3 nucleotides are TGTGCCAGCAGCCAACTAGGCTACACCTTC.

This clonotype was seen more than once but under ten times. V and J are TRBV7-9 and TRBJ2-5; D is possibly TRBD2 (7 bases). CDR3 length: 15 residues. The germline CDR1 and CDR2 sequences are SEHNR and FQNEAQ (reference sequence). V gave up 5 bases and J gave up 5 bases, with 18 bases separating them. CDR3 sequence reads: CASSVIPRGAETQYF. CDR3 DNA sequence: TGTGCCAGCAGCGTTATCCCCCGGGGGGCGGAGACCCAGTACTTC. The whole variable domain, remainder taken from reference TRBV7-9 and TRBJ2-5, is DTGVSQNPRHKITKRGQNVTFRCDPISEHNRLYWYRQTLGQGPEFLTYFQNEAQLEKSRLLSDRFSAERPKGSFSTLEIQRTEQGDSAMYLCASSVIPRGAETQYFGPGTRLLVL.

This clonotype was seen once. This chain links TRBV29-1 with TRBJ1-1; 7 nucleotides agree with TRBD1. J was trimmed by 0 bases and V by 8 bases; bases with no gene match: 6. This CDR3 contains 13 residues. Germline lookup yields CDR1 SQVTM and CDR2 ANQGSEA. The CDR3 loop is CSSRTGVNTEAFF. CDR3 bases: TGCAGCAGTAGGACAGGAGTGAACACTGAAGCTTTCTTT. Supplemented by reference TRBV29-1 and TRBJ1-1, the full variable domain reads SAVISQKPSRDICQRGTSLTIQCQVDSQVTMMFWYRQQPGQSLTLIATANQGSEATYESGFVIDKFPISRPNLTFSTLTVSNMSPEDSSIYLCSSRTGVNTEAFFGQGTRLTVV.